Sequencing of this T cell receptor (beta chain) was carried out in a study of cytomegalovirus exposure and HLA in healthy donors. Study information: The roughly 110 validation repertoires matched the 600 to 700 first-cohort repertoires in platform, a later analysis reported. General observations from the study: Reportedly, cytomegalovirus status was diagnosed with high sensitivity and specificity. In vitro testing confirmed a few CMV-associated chains as specific for CMV antigens. Subsequent analysis revealed that first-cohort TCR clusters tended to co-occur in the approximately 120 validation repertoires.

Libraries were prepared by immunoSEQ multiplex PCR; TCRdb keeps only in-frame clonotypes and omits some of them. The data contain some 140,000 clones, about 82% of them singletons. The CDR3 totals 14 residues. CDR1 is LNHDA and CDR2 is SQIVND in the germline V gene (reference sequence). V dropped 3 bases and J dropped 1 base, with 6 bases sitting between them. In regard to this clone: Its antigen is as yet unknown.

The chain carries TRBV19 and TRBJ2-2, with no clear D. The source material was PBMCs. This TCR was recovered from a human donor in good health. Written as DNA, the CDR3 is TGTGCCAGTAGTATCGGTAGGAACACCGGGGAGCTGTTTTTT. Translated, it gives CASSIGRNTGELFF.